This TCR beta chain emerged from a study of cytomegalovirus exposure and HLA in healthy donors. PCR employed 60 Vbeta and 13 Jbeta primers. Measured with immunoSEQ multiplex PCR; TCRdb has only the in-frame clones, and not every one. The repertoire includes about 88,000 clones, roughly 70% of them detected once, and approximately 16% sits in the top ten. The CDR3 length is 18 residues. V lost 0 bases and J lost 0, with 14 bases in between. The germline V gene encodes CDR1 PRHDT and CDR2 FYEKMQ (reference sequence). The sample taken for sequencing was PBMCs. The chain carries TRBV13 and TRBJ1-4; maybe TRBD1 (6 bases). This clonotype was obtained from a woman under 30 in good health and CMV-seropositive. The CDR3, as DNA: TGTGCCAGCAGCTTAGGGCCGGGGGGCCAGCCAACTAATGAAAAACTGTTTTTT. Its protein product is CASSLGPGGQPTNEKLFF.